Sequencing of this TCR beta chain was carried out in a study of shared clonotypes between healthy human individuals. The germline V gene encodes CDR1 SGDLS and CDR2 YYNGEE. The CDR3 totals 13 residues. Trimming removed 0 bases at V and 6 bases at J, with 6 bases between. CD8 cells regarded as naive lacked CD45RO, were positively chosen for CCR7, and omitted terminally differentiated effector memory CD45RA+ cells. The study drew its donors from healthy HIV-negative adults without recent acute infections or vaccinations. With regard to this clone: Other DNA sequences in this sample translate to the same CDR3.

The authors distributed each subset's genomic DNA evenly over several immunoSEQ plates. Only in-frame clones appear in the TCRdb table, and some are missing; sequencing was by immunoSEQ multiplex PCR. This table has around 1,900,000 clones, around 93% appearing once. This TCR came from a man aged 18-30 years in good health. Some clones in this sample may be carry-over from other donors' samples. Source material: naive CD8+ T cells from PBMCs. The chain couples TRBV9 to TRBJ2-2; D gene ambiguous. The CDR3 spells CASSVGSAGELFF. The CDR3 DNA reads TGTGCCAGCAGCGTAGGGTCTGCCGGGGAGCTGTTTTTT.